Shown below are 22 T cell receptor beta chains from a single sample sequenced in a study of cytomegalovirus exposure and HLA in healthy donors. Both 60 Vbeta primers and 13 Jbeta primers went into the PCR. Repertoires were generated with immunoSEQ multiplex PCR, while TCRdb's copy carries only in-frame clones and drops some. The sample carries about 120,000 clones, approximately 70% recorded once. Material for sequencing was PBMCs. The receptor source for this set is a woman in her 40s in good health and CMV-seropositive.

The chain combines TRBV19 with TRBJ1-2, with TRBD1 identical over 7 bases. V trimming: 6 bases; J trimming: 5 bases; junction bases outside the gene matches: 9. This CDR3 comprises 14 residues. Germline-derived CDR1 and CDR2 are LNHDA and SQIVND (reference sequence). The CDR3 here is CASSHPGTAYGYTF. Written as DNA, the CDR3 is TGTGCCAGTAGCCACCCCGGGACAGCTTATGGCTACACCTTC.

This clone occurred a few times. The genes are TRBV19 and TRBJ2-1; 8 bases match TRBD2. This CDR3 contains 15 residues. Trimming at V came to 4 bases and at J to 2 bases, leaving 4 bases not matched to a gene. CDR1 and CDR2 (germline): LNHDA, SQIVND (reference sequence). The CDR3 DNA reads TGTGCCAGTAGTAAAGTAGCGGGACCCTACAATGAGCAGTTCTTC. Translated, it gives CASSKVAGPYNEQFF.

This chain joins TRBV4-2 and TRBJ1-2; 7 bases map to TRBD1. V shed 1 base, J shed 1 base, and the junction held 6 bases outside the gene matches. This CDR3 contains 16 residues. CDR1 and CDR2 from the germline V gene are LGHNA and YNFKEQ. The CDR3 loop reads CASSQATGTDNYGYTF. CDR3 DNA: TGTGCCAGCAGCCAAGCCACCGGGACAGATAACTATGGCTACACCTTC.

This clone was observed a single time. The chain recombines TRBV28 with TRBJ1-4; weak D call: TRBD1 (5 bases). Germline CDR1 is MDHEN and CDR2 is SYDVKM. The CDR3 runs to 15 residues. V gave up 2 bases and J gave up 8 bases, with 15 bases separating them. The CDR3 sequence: CASSLRRGEGEKLFF. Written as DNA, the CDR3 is TGTGCCAGCAGTTTACGGCGGGGGGAAGGCGAAAAACTGTTTTTT.

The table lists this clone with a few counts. CDR3 residues: CASSPLRAGARWETGELFF. DNA of the CDR3: TGTGCCAGCTCACCGCTACGAGCGGGAGCACGGTGGGAGACCGGGGAGCTGTTTTTT. The chain employs TRBV18 and TRBJ2-2, with TRBD2 matching over 8 bases. This CDR3 spans 19 amino acids. The trim removed 3 bases at V and 5 bases at J, leaving 17 bases unmatched. Germline CDR1 and CDR2: KGHSH and LQKENI.

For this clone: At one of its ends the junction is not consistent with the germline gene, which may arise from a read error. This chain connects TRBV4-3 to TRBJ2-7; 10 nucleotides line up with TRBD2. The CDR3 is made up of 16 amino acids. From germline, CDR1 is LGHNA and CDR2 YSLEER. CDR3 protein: CASSKQSGRAAYGQYF. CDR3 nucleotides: TGCGCCAGCAGCAAGCAAAGCGGGAGGGCGGCGTACGGGCAGTACTTC.

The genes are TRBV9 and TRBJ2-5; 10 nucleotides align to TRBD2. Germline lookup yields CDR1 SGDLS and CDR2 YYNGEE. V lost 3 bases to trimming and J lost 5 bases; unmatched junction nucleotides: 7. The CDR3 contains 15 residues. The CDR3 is CASSEREGSTETQYF. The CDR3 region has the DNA TGTGCCAGCAGCGAGCGGGAGGGCTCCACGGAGACCCAGTACTTC.

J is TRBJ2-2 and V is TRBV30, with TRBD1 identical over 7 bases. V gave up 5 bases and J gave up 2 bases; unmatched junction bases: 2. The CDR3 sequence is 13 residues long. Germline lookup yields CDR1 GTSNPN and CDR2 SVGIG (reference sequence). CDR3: CAWGTVNTGELFF. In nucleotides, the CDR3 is TGTGCCTGGGGGACAGTTAACACCGGGGAGCTGTTTTTT.

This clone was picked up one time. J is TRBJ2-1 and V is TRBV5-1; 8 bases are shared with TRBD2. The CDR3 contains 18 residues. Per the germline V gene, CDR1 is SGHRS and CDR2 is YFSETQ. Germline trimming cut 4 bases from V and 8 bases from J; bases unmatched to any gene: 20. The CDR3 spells CASSTPSGRSSLSDEQFF. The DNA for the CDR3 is TGCGCCAGCAGCACACCTAGCGGGCGGAGTTCTCTTTCGGATGAGCAGTTCTTC. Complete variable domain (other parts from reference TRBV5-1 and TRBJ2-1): KAGVTQTPRYLIKTRGQQVTLSCSPISGHRSVSWYQQTPGQGLQFLFEYFSETQRNKGNFPGRFSGRQFSNSRSEMNVSTLELGDSALYLCASSTPSGRSSLSDEQFFGPGTRLTVL.

CDR3 bases: TGTGCCAGCAGTTACTCGCCGGGAGCGGGGGATACGCAGTATTTT. Protein sequence: CASSYSPGAGDTQYF. This sequence joins TRBV6-5 and TRBJ2-3, with 7 bases aligning to TRBD2. The CDR3 has 15 residues. CDR1 MNHEY and CDR2 SVGAGI come from the germline V gene. Unmatched junction bases numbered 6, after V lost 0 bases and J lost 6 bases.

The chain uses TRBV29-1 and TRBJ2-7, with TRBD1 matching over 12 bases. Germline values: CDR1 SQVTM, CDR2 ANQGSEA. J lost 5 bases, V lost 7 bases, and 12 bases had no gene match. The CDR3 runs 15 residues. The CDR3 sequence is CSARTGTGGANEQYF. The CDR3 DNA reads TGCAGCGCCCGTACTGGGACAGGGGGCGCGAACGAGCAGTACTTC.

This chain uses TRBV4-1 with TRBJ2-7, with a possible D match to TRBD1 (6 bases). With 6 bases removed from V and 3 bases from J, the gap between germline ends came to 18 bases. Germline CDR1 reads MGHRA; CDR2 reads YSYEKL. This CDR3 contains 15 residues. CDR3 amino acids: CASSHLGEGGYEQYF. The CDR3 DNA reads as TGCGCCAGCAGTCATCTAGGGGAAGGGGGCTACGAGCAGTACTTC.

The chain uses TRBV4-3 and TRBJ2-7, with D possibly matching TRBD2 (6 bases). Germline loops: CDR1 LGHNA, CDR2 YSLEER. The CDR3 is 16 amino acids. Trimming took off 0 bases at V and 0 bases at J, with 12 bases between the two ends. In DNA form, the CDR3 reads TGCGCCAGCAGCCAAGATTTTTCTAGCGACTCCTACGAGCAGTACTTC. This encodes CASSQDFSSDSYEQYF.

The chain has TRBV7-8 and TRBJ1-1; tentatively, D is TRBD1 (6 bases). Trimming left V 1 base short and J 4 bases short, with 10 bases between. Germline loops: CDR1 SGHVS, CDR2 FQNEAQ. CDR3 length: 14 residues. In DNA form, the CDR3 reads TGTGCCAGCAGCTTAGGATTAGGGGGCACTGAAGCTTTCTTT. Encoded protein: CASSLGLGGTEAFF.

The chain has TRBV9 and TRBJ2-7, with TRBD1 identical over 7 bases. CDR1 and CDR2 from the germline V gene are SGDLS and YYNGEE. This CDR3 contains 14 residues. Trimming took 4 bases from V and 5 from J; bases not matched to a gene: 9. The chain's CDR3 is CASSRSGTVHEQYF. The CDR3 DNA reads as TGTGCCAGCAGCCGGTCGGGGACAGTCCACGAGCAGTACTTC.

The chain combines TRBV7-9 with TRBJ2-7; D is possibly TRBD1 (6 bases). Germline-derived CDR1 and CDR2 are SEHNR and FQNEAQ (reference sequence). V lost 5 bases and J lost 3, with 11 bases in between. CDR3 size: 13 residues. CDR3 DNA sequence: TGTGCCAGCAGCAAAAGACAGGACTACGAGCAGTACTTC. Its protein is CASSKRQDYEQYF.

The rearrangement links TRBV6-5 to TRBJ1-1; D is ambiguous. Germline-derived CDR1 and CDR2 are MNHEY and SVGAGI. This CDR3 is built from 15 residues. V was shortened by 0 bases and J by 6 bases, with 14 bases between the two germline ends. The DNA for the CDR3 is TGTGCCAGCAGTTACTCCCACACCGGAGACGCTGAAGCTTTCTTT. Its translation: CASSYSHTGDAEAFF.

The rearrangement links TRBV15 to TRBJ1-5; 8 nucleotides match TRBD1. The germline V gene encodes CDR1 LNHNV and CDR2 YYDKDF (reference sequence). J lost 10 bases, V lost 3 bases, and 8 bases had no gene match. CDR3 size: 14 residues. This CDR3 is CATSSLETGEPQHF. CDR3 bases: TGTGCCACCAGCAGCTTAGAGACAGGGGAACCCCAGCATTTT.

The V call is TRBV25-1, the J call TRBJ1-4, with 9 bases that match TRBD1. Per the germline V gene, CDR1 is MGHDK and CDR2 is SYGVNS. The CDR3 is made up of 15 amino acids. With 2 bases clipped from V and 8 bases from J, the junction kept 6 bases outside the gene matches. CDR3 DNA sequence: TGTGCCAGCAGTGAAGTGGGACAGGGAGACGAAAAACTGTTTTTT. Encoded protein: CASSEVGQGDEKLFF.

CDR3 in amino acids: CASSPKSGTRGYNEQFF. CDR3 nucleotides: TGTGCCAGCAGCCCAAAAAGCGGGACCCGGGGTTACAATGAGCAGTTCTTC. This chain uses TRBV7-9 with TRBJ2-1, with 7 nucleotides matching TRBD2. CDR3 length equals 17 residues. With V trimmed by 5 bases and J by 4 bases, 14 bases remained unmatched. CDR1 and CDR2 from the germline V gene are SEHNR and FQNEAQ (reference sequence).

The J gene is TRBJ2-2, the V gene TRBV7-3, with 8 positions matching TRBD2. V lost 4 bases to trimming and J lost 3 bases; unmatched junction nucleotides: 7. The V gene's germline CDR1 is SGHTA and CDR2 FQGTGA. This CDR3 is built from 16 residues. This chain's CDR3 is CASSYGGARDTGELFF. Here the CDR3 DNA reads TGTGCCAGCAGCTACGGGGGGGCTCGGGACACCGGGGAGCTGTTTTTT.

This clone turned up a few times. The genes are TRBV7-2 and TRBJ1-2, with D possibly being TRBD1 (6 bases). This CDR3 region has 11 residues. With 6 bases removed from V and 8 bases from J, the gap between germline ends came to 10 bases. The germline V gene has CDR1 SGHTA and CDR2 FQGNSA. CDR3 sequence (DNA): TGTGCCAGCAGACCCAGGGGAGGCTACACCTTC. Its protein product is CASRPRGGYTF. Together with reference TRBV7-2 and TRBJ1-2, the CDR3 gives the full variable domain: GAGVSQSPSNKVTEKGKDVELRCDPISGHTALYWYRQSLGQGLEFLIYFQGNSAPDKSGLPSDRFSAERTGGSVSTLTIQRTQQEDSAVYLCASRPRGGYTFGSGTRLTVV.